The rows below give T cell receptor beta chains drawn from one sample of a study of identical twins' blood T cells. TCRdb fed the 5' RACE reads into MiXCR, producing one record per CDR3 protein. This table has a few hundred thousand distinct CDR3 sequences, around 30% appearing once. Specimen: PBMCs. The receptors shown here come from a woman aged 18 to 55 in good health. CDR3s include the opening cysteine and the closing phenylalanine or tryptophan. Each record gives: J gene, V gene, CDR3 protein.

TRBJ2-1 TRBV2 CASRLLTGEQFF
TRBJ2-1 TRBV5-1 CASSQYIAGGYNEQFF
TRBJ1-4 TRBV7-8 CASSGQLPTNEKLFF
TRBJ2-3 TRBV29-1 CSVQTGGIDTQYF
TRBJ1-6 TRBV20-1 CSASLGQGISPLHF
TRBJ1-1 TRBV7-2 CASSPPSWRGMKAFF
TRBJ2-6 TRBV29-1 CSGSFSGANVLTF
TRBJ1-4 TRBV3-1 CASSRTRLDEKLFF
TRBJ1-5 TRBV10-3 CAISGGGPNSNQPQHF
TRBJ2-6 TRBV28 CASSRLARPGANVLTF
TRBJ1-6 TRBV3-1 CASGTNSPLHF
TRBJ2-4 TRBV3-1 CASSQVGGAKNIQYF
TRBJ2-1 TRBV4-1 CATSGGYNEQFF
TRBJ2-2 TRBV4-2 CASSPREAGLNTGELFF
TRBJ1-2 TRBV29-1 CSVDAVEDYGYTF
TRBJ2-1 TRBV29-1 CSVVPVNEQFF
TRBJ1-5 TRBV18 CASSPGGNQPQHF
TRBJ1-1 TRBV9 CASSAGGQGTRNTEAFF
TRBJ2-5 TRBV20-1 CSASSGRAETQYF
TRBJ1-2 TRBV20-1 CSATGGQGRGTF
TRBJ1-1 TRBV11-3 CASSLDFITEAFF
TRBJ2-7 TRBV7-8 CASSFGGIGEQCF
TRBJ2-7 TRBV20-1 CSAPLGNEQYF
TRBJ2-7 TRBV7-9 CASSPSRSIYEQYF
TRBJ1-5 TRBV11-2 CASSLTGAQPQHF
TRBJ1-1 TRBV15 CATSIKQTTEAFF
TRBJ2-2 TRBV5-1 CASSFILGTGELFF
TRBJ1-1 TRBV6-5 CASSPTGRDGTEAFF
TRBJ2-7 TRBV6-2/TRBV6-3 CASKRTIYEQYF
TRBJ1-3 TRBV6-5 CATQGTGNTIYF
TRBJ1-4 TRBV10-2 CAAGRSHEKLFF
TRBJ1-1 TRBV7-2 CASSLVGGAPEAFF
TRBJ2-2 TRBV7-8 CASGYSWVFTWELFF
TRBJ2-2 TRBV20-1 CSASRQGKTGELFF
TRBJ2-7 TRBV7-2 CASSLVALEQYF
TRBJ1-2 TRBV10-3 CAISAGGFGYTF
TRBJ2-3 TRBV29-1 CSAPDGSSTDTQYF